The rows below give T cell receptor beta chains drawn from one sample of a study of OX40 agonist ivuxolimab in advanced cancers. Libraries were prepared by immunoSEQ multiplex PCR; TCRdb keeps only in-frame clonotypes and omits some of them. The table has 15,000 to 20,000 clones, approximately 84% seen once. This material consisted of CD4+ or CD8+ T cells sorted from blood, taken in a trial of the OX40 agonist ivuxolimab. The receptor source for this set is an adult with an advanced solid tumor such as melanoma, head and neck, liver or kidney cancer. CDR3s include the opening cysteine and the closing phenylalanine or tryptophan. Fields, in order: CDR3 protein, CDR3 DNA, clone size, J gene, D gene, V gene. The D gene is left open where the match is weak. The size field is filled for only some rows; it gives once, few, many or a size class.

CDR3 protein: CASSLEGAPDWLYEQYF
CDR3 DNA: TGTGCCAGCAGCTTGGAAGGGGCCCCCGATTGGCTCTACGAGCAGTACTTC
clone size: few
J gene: TRBJ2-7
D gene: -
V gene: TRBV5-6

CDR3 protein: CASSTPTEEREISDTQYF
CDR3 DNA: TGTGCCAGCAGTACCCCGACGGAAGAGCGGGAGATTTCAGATACGCAGTATTTT
clone size: -
J gene: TRBJ2-3
D gene: TRBD2
V gene: TRBV27

CDR3 protein: CASSWGPTSSEVAYEQYF
CDR3 DNA: TGTGCCAGCAGTTGGGGCCCGACTAGCTCCGAAGTGGCTTACGAGCAGTACTTC
clone size: -
J gene: TRBJ2-7
D gene: TRBD2
V gene: TRBV27

CDR3 protein: CASSQGAGANGYTF
CDR3 DNA: TGCGCCAGCAGCCAAGGGGCAGGGGCGAATGGCTACACCTTC
clone size: -
J gene: TRBJ1-2
D gene: -
V gene: TRBV4-1

CDR3 protein: CASSLEAGINEQFF
CDR3 DNA: TGTGCCAGCAGCTTAGAAGCAGGGATTAATGAGCAGTTCTTC
clone size: -
J gene: TRBJ2-1
D gene: -
V gene: TRBV7-6

CDR3 protein: CASSSWDRGTYEQYF
CDR3 DNA: TGTGCCAGCAGCTCCTGGGACAGGGGCACCTACGAGCAGTACTTC
clone size: -
J gene: TRBJ2-7
D gene: TRBD1
V gene: TRBV11-1

CDR3 protein: CASSYWTSGSKETQYF
CDR3 DNA: TGTGCCAGCAGCTACTGGACTAGCGGGAGTAAAGAGACCCAGTACTTC
clone size: -
J gene: TRBJ2-5
D gene: TRBD2
V gene: TRBV5-6

CDR3 protein: CASSFQGSTDTQYF
CDR3 DNA: TGTGCCAGCAGTTTTCAGGGAAGCACAGATACGCAGTATTTT
clone size: -
J gene: TRBJ2-3
D gene: -
V gene: TRBV27

CDR3 protein: CASSLEAASSYEQYF
CDR3 DNA: TGCGCCAGCAGCTTGGAGGCAGCAAGCTCCTACGAGCAGTACTTC
clone size: -
J gene: TRBJ2-7
D gene: -
V gene: TRBV5-1

CDR3 protein: CASREGTGWNTEAFF
CDR3 DNA: TGTGCCAGCAGAGAAGGGACAGGGTGGAACACTGAAGCTTTCTTT
clone size: -
J gene: TRBJ1-1
D gene: TRBD1
V gene: TRBV2

CDR3 protein: CASSLAGTSAEQYF
CDR3 DNA: TGCGCCAGCAGCCTCGCCGGGACTAGCGCTGAGCAGTACTTC
clone size: -
J gene: TRBJ2-7
D gene: TRBD2
V gene: TRBV5-1

CDR3 protein: CASRDGLAGREQYF
CDR3 DNA: TGCGCCAGCAGGGATGGACTAGCGGGAAGGGAGCAGTACTTC
clone size: -
J gene: TRBJ2-7
D gene: TRBD2
V gene: TRBV10-2

CDR3 protein: CASSQVPGTDTDTQYF
CDR3 DNA: TGCGCCAGCAGCCAAGTTCCCGGGACAGACACAGATACGCAGTATTTT
clone size: once
J gene: TRBJ2-3
D gene: TRBD1
V gene: TRBV4-1

CDR3 protein: CASSLGLAGTDTQYF
CDR3 DNA: TGTGCCAGCAGCCTGGGACTAGCGGGTACAGATACGCAGTATTTT
clone size: -
J gene: TRBJ2-3
D gene: TRBD2
V gene: TRBV7-9

CDR3 protein: CASRRTGRFDEQFF
CDR3 DNA: TGTGCCAGCAGGAGGACAGGGAGGTTCGATGAGCAGTTCTTC
clone size: -
J gene: TRBJ2-1
D gene: TRBD1
V gene: TRBV11-1

CDR3 protein: CASSIGQGNQPQHF
CDR3 DNA: TGTGCCAGTAGTATAGGACAGGGCAATCAGCCCCAGCATTTT
clone size: -
J gene: TRBJ1-5
D gene: -
V gene: TRBV19

CDR3 protein: CASSLEVNTEAFF
CDR3 DNA: TGTGCCAGCAGCTTGGAGGTGAACACTGAAGCTTTCTTT
clone size: -
J gene: TRBJ1-1
D gene: -
V gene: TRBV5-8

CDR3 protein: CASSLWAARSYNEQFF
CDR3 DNA: TGTGCCAGCAGTTTATGGGCAGCCCGCTCCTACAATGAGCAGTTCTTC
clone size: -
J gene: TRBJ2-1
D gene: -
V gene: TRBV27

CDR3 protein: CASSFSGGEADTQYF
CDR3 DNA: TGTGCCAGCAGTTTTAGCGGGGGGGAAGCAGACACGCAGTATTTT
clone size: -
J gene: TRBJ2-3
D gene: TRBD2
V gene: TRBV6-4

CDR3 protein: CASSVRGSTEAFF
CDR3 DNA: TGTGCCAGCAGTGTACGGGGGAGCACTGAAGCTTTCTTT
clone size: -
J gene: TRBJ1-1
D gene: -
V gene: TRBV25-1

CDR3 protein: CSVEGRGSGGDEQYF
CDR3 DNA: TGCAGCGTTGAAGGCCGGGGGAGCGGGGGGGACGAGCAGTACTTC
clone size: once
J gene: TRBJ2-7
D gene: TRBD2
V gene: TRBV29-1

CDR3 protein: CATLPRGGANIQYF
CDR3 DNA: TGTGCCACCCTCCCGCGGGGGGGGGCAAACATTCAGTACTTC
clone size: -
J gene: TRBJ2-4
D gene: TRBD2
V gene: TRBV27

CDR3 protein: CATSRGDWVSNQANYGYTF
CDR3 DNA: TGTGCCACCAGCAGAGGGGATTGGGTCAGTAATCAAGCTAACTATGGCTACACCTTC
clone size: -
J gene: TRBJ1-2
D gene: -
V gene: TRBV15

CDR3 protein: CASSQGLHYNEQFF
CDR3 DNA: TGCGCCAGCAGCCAGGGACTACACTACAATGAGCAGTTCTTC
clone size: -
J gene: TRBJ2-1
D gene: TRBD2
V gene: TRBV4-3